This T cell receptor beta chain was retrieved from a study of blood T cell repertoires in COVID-19. As for the study in general: COVID-19 samples from acute and convalescent phases originated in the United States, Italy and Spain. In each case, the material was cDNA or gDNA derived from T cells, B-cell-depleted T cells, or PBMCs.

As handled by the study authors: Scientists estimated how many nucleated cells there were by amplifying reference gene primers. TCRdb's copy holds only in-frame clones and misses some; the assay was immunoSEQ multiplex PCR. V and J calls and clone size are copied from that table; D and trimming were computed from the DNA. The sample consists of 65,000 to 90,000 clones, 76% of them appearing once. The junction had 19 bases not matched to a gene; V was cut back by 2 bases and J by 8 bases. CDR3 length equals 19 residues. The chain carries TRBV23-1 and TRBJ1-4; 8 nucleotides agree with TRBD1. TRBV23-1 has ORF status, its function being uncertain. The clonotype comes from a man aged 70 or older with active or convalescent COVID-19. Material for sequencing was peripheral blood. As DNA, the CDR3 is TGCGCCAGCAGTCAACAGGAGGGACAGGACCCCCCGAGGAACGAAAAACTGTTTTTT. Protein sequence: CASSQQEGQDPPRNEKLFF.